The 12 T cell receptor beta chains listed next were all sequenced from one sample in a study of blood T cells in healthy people across ages. The authors ran a second PCR of about 7 to 11 cycles using a sample-barcoded 5' primer and a J-beta primer mix. MiXCR, applied by TCRdb to the 5' RACE reads, yields one record per CDR3 protein. The sample contains approximately 940,000 distinct CDR3 sequences, around 48% of which appear only once. Sequences were obtained from blood. The receptors were gathered from a young man in good health.

The chain uses TRBV28 and TRBJ2-7; 7 bases are a match to TRBD2. V dropped 4 bases and J dropped 1; count of bases not matched to a gene: 4. The germline CDR1 and CDR2 sequences are MDHEN and SYDVKM. CDR3 length: 14 amino acids. The CDR3 bases are TGTGCCAGCAGTTATGGGGGACTATCCTACGAGCAGTACTTC. Residues: CASSYGGLSYEQYF.

The rearrangement links TRBV13 to TRBJ2-7, with D unclear. The CDR3 has 16 residues. Trimming shortened V by 2 bases and J by 2 bases, and 16 bases separated the two germline ends. Germline V lookup: CDR1 PRHDT, CDR2 FYEKMQ (reference sequence). CDR3 loop: CASSLSLGGNTYEQYF. The CDR3 DNA reads as TGTGCCAGCAGCTTATCATTAGGCGGCAACACCTACGAGCAGTACTTC.

The chain carries TRBV6-5 and TRBJ1-2, with D tentatively TRBD1 (6 bases). The germline V gene has CDR1 MNHEY and CDR2 SVGAGI. V dropped 0 bases and J dropped 5 bases, with 13 bases sitting between them. CDR3 length: 15 residues. CDR3 loop: CASSYSTRGHYGYTF. The DNA of the CDR3 is TGTGCCAGCAGTTACTCGACCAGGGGCCATTATGGCTACACCTTC.

This clonotype was picked up a small number of times. The chain links TRBV4-3 to TRBJ1-1; D is perhaps TRBD1 (5 bases). This CDR3 has 15 residues. The V and J ends lost 2 bases and 4 bases respectively, with 14 bases between them. Germline CDR1 LGHNA, CDR2 YSLEER. CDR3 bases: TGCGCCAGCAGCCAATCTTCTACTGGGGGCACTGAAGCTTTCTTT. It specifies CASSQSSTGGTEAFF.

CDR3 coding DNA: TGTGCCAGCAGTTTAGGACAGGGCGTCGGCATATATTTT. This sequence encodes CASSLGQGVGIYF. This chain uses TRBV6-5 with TRBJ1-3, with 8 bases aligning to TRBD1. Germline V gene lookup returns CDR1 MNHEY and CDR2 SVGAGI. After removal of 4 bases from V and 12 bases from J, the junction contained 8 bases not matched to a gene. This CDR3 is built from 13 residues.

The chain carries TRBV27 and TRBJ2-3; the D is unclear. The CDR3 runs 15 residues. Trimming shortened V by 0 bases and J by 2 bases, and 9 bases separated the two germline ends. Germline CDR1 and CDR2: MNHEY and SMNVEV (reference sequence). The chain's CDR3 is CASSLSGYNTDTQYF. CDR3 sequence (DNA): TGTGCCAGCAGTTTATCAGGCTACAACACAGATACGCAGTATTTT.

V usage is TRBV4-2 and J usage is TRBJ2-3; possibly TRBD2 for D (5 bases). Trimming removed 4 bases at V and 6 bases at J, with 14 bases between. CDR3 length equals 14 residues. Germline-derived CDR1 and CDR2 are LGHNA and YNFKEQ. DNA of the CDR3: TGTGCCAGCAGCCCGAGACCGGAGGATGATACGCAGTATTTT. This encodes CASSPRPEDDTQYF.

In its sample, this clonotype was seen a few times. This chain uses TRBV25-1 with TRBJ2-1; the D call may be TRBD1 or TRBD2 (5 bases each). From germline, CDR1 is MGHDK and CDR2 SYGVNS. The V and J ends lost 2 bases and 10 bases respectively, with 18 bases between them. The CDR3 length is 15 residues. CDR3 bases: TGTGCCAGCAGTGAAATTGGGGGTGGAAGTGGGGAGCAGTTCTTC. Its translation is CASSEIGGGSGEQFF.

This clonotype was seen a few times. This chain links TRBV28 with TRBJ1-2; 7 nucleotides align to TRBD1. J was trimmed by 4 bases and V by 2 bases; bases with no gene match: 7. This CDR3 has 15 amino acids. In germline, CDR1 is MDHEN, CDR2 SYDVKM. The CDR3 is CASSLIQGNTYGYTF. For the CDR3, the DNA is TGTGCCAGCAGTTTAATACAGGGGAACACCTATGGCTACACCTTC.

CDR3 loop: CASSLGAQRGVTQYF. In nucleotides, the CDR3 is TGTGCCAGCAGCTTAGGGGCTCAACGGGGTGTTACGCAGTATTTT. The chain combines TRBV7-2 with TRBJ2-3; D perhaps matches TRBD2 (5 bases). The ends were cut back, 1 base at V and 8 bases at J, with 16 bases in the middle. The germline V gene has CDR1 SGHTA and CDR2 FQGNSA. The CDR3 is 15 amino acids.

The genes are TRBV4-1 and TRBJ2-3, with 11 bases matching TRBD1. Germline trimming cut 4 bases from V and 4 bases from J; bases unmatched to any gene: 4. CDR1 MGHRA and CDR2 YSYEKL come from the germline V gene. This CDR3 is built from 15 residues. In DNA, the CDR3 is TGCGCCAGCAGCCTTCCGGGACAGGGGGCAGATACGCAGTATTTT. It specifies CASSLPGQGADTQYF.

This chain uses TRBV27 with TRBJ2-3, with a weak D call TRBD1 (6 bases). Per germline, CDR1 MNHEY and CDR2 SMNVEV (reference sequence). CDR3 length: 14 residues. Trimming stripped 0 bases from V and 5 bases from J, with 9 bases between. As DNA, the CDR3 is TGTGCCAGCAGTTTATCAACAGGGATAGATACGCAGTATTTT. The encoded protein is CASSLSTGIDTQYF.